The 30 T cell receptor beta chains given below trace back to one sample, sequenced in a study of regulatory T cells in long-lasting Graves disease. CDR3 regions were amplified by Arm-PCR using iRepertoire HTBI primers to build TCR beta libraries. Each CDR3 protein gets one entry after TCRdb re-called the multiplex PCR reads with MiXCR. Of around 460,000 distinct CDR3 sequences listed, 12% to 15% are singletons. Time point defined: newly diagnosed GD, antithyroid drugs for less than 3 months. Isolated PBMC RNA provided the starting material for the TCR library. The data also belong to a second study, concerning T cells in Graves' hyperthyroidism and ophthalmopathy.

Sequenced material: peripheral blood mononuclear cells (PBMCs), taken at new diagnosis, from a patient treated with antithyroid drugs. These receptors were obtained from a woman between 50 and 59 years old with Graves disease.

In its sample, this clonotype was seen once. One base away lies a much larger clone, so this may be a sequencing read error. This chain joins TRBV3-1 and TRBJ2-5; TRBD1 aligns across 9 bases. The CDR3 has 16 residues. CDR1 LGHDT and CDR2 YNNKEL come from the germline V gene (reference sequence). The CDR3 loop reads CASGQNLDRGQETQYF. The CDR3 nucleotides are TGTGCCAGCGGCCAGAACCTGGACAGGGGCCAAGAGACCCAGTACTTC.

In this sample, this clonotype turned up once. The rearrangement links TRBV9 to TRBJ1-6; 7 bases line up with TRBD1. There are 14 residues in the CDR3. CDR1 is SGDLS and CDR2 is YYNGEE in the germline V gene. Trimming cost V 2 bases and J 6 bases; bases outside gene matches: 2. The CDR3 is CASSVTGVNSPLHF. The CDR3, as DNA: TGTGCCAGCAGCGTCACAGGGGTTAATTCACCCCTCCACTTT.

The CDR3 DNA follows: TGCAGTGCTAGTCAGACTAGCGGGGGATATTACTACAATGAGCAGTTCTTC. Residues: CSASQTSGGYYYNEQFF. V and J are TRBV20-1 and TRBJ2-1; the match to TRBD2 covers 12 bases. Germline values: CDR1 DFQATT, CDR2 SNEGSKA (reference sequence). CDR3 length: 17 residues. J was trimmed by 3 bases and V by 3 bases; bases with no gene match: 9.

CDR3 nucleotides: TGTGCCAGCAGACGGGACACCACCTACGAGCAGTACTTC. Its protein product is CASRRDTTYEQYF. The rearrangement links TRBV27 to TRBJ2-7, with D tentatively TRBD1 (6 bases). Trimming removed 6 bases at V and 2 bases at J, with 11 bases between. This CDR3 is 13 amino acids long. CDR1 and CDR2 from the germline V gene are MNHEY and SMNVEV (reference sequence).

V is TRBV19 and J is TRBJ1-6; no clear D. Deletions cut 4 bases from V and 7 bases from J, with 17 bases between. The CDR3 runs 16 residues. The germline V gene has CDR1 LNHDA and CDR2 SQIVND (reference sequence). The CDR3 coding sequence is TGTGCCAGTAGTACCACGAGAGGGCAGCGGAATTCACCCCTCCACTTT. This codes for CASSTTRGQRNSPLHF.

There are many counts of this clonotype. The V and J genes are TRBV20-1 and TRBJ2-1; 8 positions agree with TRBD2. The length of the CDR3 is 14 residues. The germline V gene has CDR1 DFQATT and CDR2 SNEGSKA (reference sequence). With 5 bases clipped from V and 8 bases from J, the junction kept 11 bases outside the gene matches. CDR3 amino acids: CSAPPLAGLHEQFF. CDR3 in DNA: TGCAGTGCTCCACCTCTAGCGGGTCTTCATGAGCAGTTCTTC.

This clonotype was picked up many times. The rearrangement joins TRBV28 to TRBJ2-1; tentative D call: TRBD1 (12 bases). Germline values: CDR1 MDHEN, CDR2 SYDVKM. CDR3 length: 24 residues. The ends were cut back, 3 bases at V and 0 bases at J, with 36 bases in the middle. The CDR3 spells CASSFTPGQGATSGTTISYNEQFF. In DNA, the CDR3 is TGTGCCAGCAGTTTTACCCCGGGACAGGGGGCGACTAGCGGGACAACAATCTCCTACAATGAGCAGTTCTTC.

The table lists this clonotype with many counts. The rearrangement uses TRBV28 and TRBJ2-7; D may be TRBD1 (5 bases). V lost 5 bases, J lost 5 bases, and 16 bases lay in between. Germline V gene lookup returns CDR1 MDHEN and CDR2 SYDVKM. The CDR3 runs to 14 residues. CDR3 protein: CASSPQQGIHEQYF. The DNA of the CDR3 is TGTGCCAGCAGTCCCCAGCAGGGTATCCACGAGCAGTACTTC.

This clonotype has a single count. A much more abundant neighbour one base away suggests this may be a read error. J is TRBJ2-5 and V is TRBV12-3 or TRBV12-4; 8 bases map to TRBD2. The J call is in doubt because the DNA end fits TRBJ2-1 better. This CDR3 comprises 18 residues. The DNA for the CDR3 is TGTGCCAGCGATAAAGCACGGAGCGGGAGTCGTGACGACAATGAGCAGTTCTTC. Translated: CASDKARSGSRDDNEQFF.

This clonotype was recorded at least ten times. This sequence joins TRBV28 and TRBJ2-5, with D possibly being TRBD1 (6 bases). The V gene lost 4 bases and the J gene lost 5 bases, with 11 bases spanning the gap. The CDR3 totals 13 residues. Germline V lookup: CDR1 MDHEN, CDR2 SYDVKM. In DNA form, the CDR3 reads TGTGCCAGCAGTTCAGGGGATCGGGAGACCCAGTACTTC. It yields the protein CASSSGDRETQYF.

CDR3 in DNA: TGTGCCAGCAGCCCTACGGCGAGTTCACCCCTCCACTTT. The encoded protein is CASSPTASSPLHF. The V gene is TRBV3-1, the J gene TRBJ1-6, with no clear D. The CDR3 is 13 residues long. Trimming cost V 4 bases and J 9 bases, with 10 bases left between them. The germline CDR1 and CDR2 sequences are LGHDT and YNNKEL (reference sequence).

This clonotype was recorded at least ten times. V usage is TRBV12-3 or TRBV12-4 and J usage is TRBJ2-1, with D perhaps matching TRBD1 or TRBD2 (5 bases each). The V and J ends lost 2 bases and 2 bases respectively, with 16 bases between them. The CDR3 sequence is 17 residues long. Here the CDR3 reads CASSLSGDSRTYNEQFF. The CDR3 DNA is TGTGCCAGCAGTTTAAGCGGCGACAGTAGAACCTACAATGAGCAGTTCTTC.

The chain has TRBV9 and TRBJ1-6; 7 bases line up with TRBD1. V was pared by 3 bases and J by 13 bases, with 10 bases of the junction left unmatched. The CDR3 contains 14 residues. CDR1 is SGDLS and CDR2 is YYNGEE in the germline V gene. The CDR3 DNA reads as TGTGCCAGCAGCGATGGACAGGAAGGAGTGCCCCTCCACTTT. Its protein product is CASSDGQEGVPLHF.

The table lists this clonotype with a few counts. This chain uses TRBV7-6 with TRBJ2-1; 8 nucleotides match TRBD2. The CDR3 is 17 residues long. After removal of 1 base from V and 4 bases from J, the junction contained 9 bases not matched to a gene. Germline CDR1 SGHVS, CDR2 FNYEAQ. For the CDR3, the DNA is TGTGCCAGCAGCTTAGGTGCGGGAGGTATATCTTACAATGAGCAGTTCTTC. It yields the protein CASSLGAGGISYNEQFF.

This clonotype was picked up one time. This rearrangement joins TRBV19 to TRBJ2-5; 8 nucleotides agree with TRBD2. The CDR3 is made up of 15 amino acids. The V gene's germline CDR1 is LNHDA and CDR2 SQIVND (reference sequence). The V segment lost 3 bases and the J segment 5 bases; nucleotides outside the gene matches: 8. CDR3 loop: CASSMRGAPGETQYF. CDR3 DNA sequence: TGTGCCAGTAGTATGCGGGGGGCGCCTGGGGAGACCCAGTACTTC.

The V call is TRBV28, the J call TRBJ1-6, with a tentative D call TRBD1 (5 bases). Trimming pared 6 bases from V and 9 bases from J, leaving 27 bases between. From germline, CDR1 is MDHEN and CDR2 SYDVKM. The CDR3 has 18 residues. The CDR3 nucleotides read TGTGCCAGCAGCCCTGACGGGGCGGCTCTCCCCGCTGGTTCACCCCTCCACTTT. Its translation: CASSPDGAALPAGSPLHF.

This chain links TRBV19 with TRBJ2-3; D is ambiguous. The CDR3 is made up of 13 amino acids. Germline V CDR1 and CDR2: LNHDA, SQIVND (reference sequence). Trimming removed 4 bases from V and 2 bases from J, with 7 bases in between. CDR3 residues: CASSTRTTDTQYF. CDR3 bases: TGTGCCAGTAGTACCCGGACCACAGATACGCAGTATTTT.

This clonotype showed up many times. The V call is TRBV5-1, the J call TRBJ1-5; D perhaps matches TRBD1 (5 bases). CDR1 SGHRS and CDR2 YFSETQ come from the germline V gene. The CDR3 runs 15 residues. V was clipped by 0 bases and J by 7 bases, with 14 bases between them. CDR3 protein: CASSLAGDRSQPQHF. CDR3 sequence (DNA): TGCGCCAGCAGCTTGGCGGGGGATAGAAGCCAGCCCCAGCATTTT.

This clonotype was observed at least ten times. The rearrangement links TRBV7-9 to TRBJ2-1; D is tentatively TRBD1 or TRBD2 (5 bases each). CDR3 length: 13 residues. The V gene lost 4 bases and the J gene lost 7 bases, with 11 bases spanning the gap. Germline V CDR1 and CDR2: SEHNR, FQNEAQ (reference sequence). CDR3 in amino acids: CASSSTEGNEQFF. The CDR3 DNA is TGTGCCAGCAGCTCGACAGAGGGGAATGAGCAGTTCTTC. Combining the CDR3 with reference TRBV7-9 and TRBJ2-1 gives the whole variable domain DTGVSQNPRHKITKRGQNVTFRCDPISEHNRLYWYRQTLGQGPEFLTYFQNEAQLEKSRLLSDRFSAERPKGSFSTLEIQRTEQGDSAMYLCASSSTEGNEQFFGPGTRLTVL.

This clonotype has a count of ten or more. The chain has TRBV11-2 and TRBJ2-2, with TRBD2 matching over 7 bases. The ends lost 1 base at V and 4 bases at J; junction bases unmatched: 6. The CDR3 is 16 residues long. Looked up from germline, CDR1 is SGHAT and CDR2 is FQNNGV. DNA for the CDR3: TGTGCCAGCAGCTTAGCGGGAGGCCAGGGCACCGGGGAGCTGTTTTTT. As protein: CASSLAGGQGTGELFF.

This clonotype was counted ten times or more. The chain joins TRBV9 to TRBJ2-1, with 9 bases lining up with TRBD2. J lost 6 bases, V lost 0 bases, and 4 bases had no gene match. The CDR3 loop spans 15 amino acids. Per germline, CDR1 SGDLS and CDR2 YYNGEE. This chain's CDR3 is CASSVVAGVANEQFF. CDR3 DNA: TGTGCCAGCAGCGTAGTAGCGGGAGTTGCCAATGAGCAGTTCTTC. Looking up the rest from reference TRBV9 and TRBJ2-1 gives the full variable domain: DSGVTQTPKHLITATGQRVTLRCSPRSGDLSVYWYQQSLDQGLQFLIQYYNGEERAKGNILERFSAQQFPDLHSELNLSSLELGDSALYFCASSVVAGVANEQFFGPGTRLTVL.

This clonotype showed up just a few times. The V call is TRBV6-4, the J call TRBJ2-3; D is ambiguous. Germline V gene lookup returns CDR1 MRHNA and CDR2 SNTAGT. Trimming pared 6 bases from V and 0 bases from J, leaving 13 bases between. CDR3 length equals 15 residues. The CDR3 sequence is CASRESPYSTDTQYF. The CDR3 DNA is TGTGCCAGCAGAGAAAGCCCCTACAGCACAGATACGCAGTATTTT.

The table lists this clonotype with many counts. CDR3 bases: TGTGCCAGCAGCCCCTATAGGGGGGCGTGGGAGACCCAGTACTTC. This gives the protein CASSPYRGAWETQYF. The chain has TRBV7-9 and TRBJ2-5; D tentatively reads TRBD1 or TRBD2 (6 bases each). The V gene's germline CDR1 is SEHNR and CDR2 FQNEAQ (reference sequence). V shed 5 bases and J shed 5 bases, with 18 bases lying between them. The CDR3 has 15 residues.

This clonotype was observed a handful of times. This sequence joins TRBV6-2 or TRBV6-3 and TRBJ2-7; TRBD2 agrees at 13 bases. The germline V gene has CDR1 MNHEY and CDR2 SVGEGT. With V trimmed by 5 bases and J by 4 bases, 11 bases remained unmatched. CDR3 size: 17 residues. This CDR3 reads CASSEAGTSGTFYEQYF. In DNA, the CDR3 is TGTGCCAGCAGTGAAGCGGGGACTAGCGGGACTTTTTACGAGCAGTACTTC.

This clonotype has ten or more counts. V usage is TRBV12-3 or TRBV12-4 and J usage is TRBJ1-5; no firm D call. This CDR3 has 15 amino acids. Trimming cost V 1 base and J 0 bases, with 7 bases left between them. The CDR3 loop is CASSLELYSNQPQHF. CDR3 DNA sequence: TGTGCCAGCAGTTTAGAACTTTATAGCAATCAGCCCCAGCATTTT.

Only a few counts were recorded for this clonotype. V is TRBV19 and J is TRBJ2-1; 10 nucleotides align to TRBD2. Unmatched junction bases numbered 11, after V lost 10 bases and J lost 2 bases. The CDR3 is made up of 16 amino acids. The V gene's germline CDR1 is LNHDA and CDR2 SQIVND (reference sequence). CDR3 nucleotide sequence: TGTGCCACCGTTCCCCTAGCGGGAGTTACCTACAATGAGCAGTTCTTC. Translating it yields CATVPLAGVTYNEQFF. Full variable domain (missing parts from reference TRBV19 and TRBJ2-1): DGGITQSPKYLFRKEGQNVTLSCEQNLNHDAMYWYRQDPGQGLRLIYYSQIVNDFQKGDIAEGYSVSREKKESFPLTVTSAQKNPTAFYLCATVPLAGVTYNEQFFGPGTRLTVL.

This clonotype came up many times. The chain carries TRBV2 and TRBJ2-7; TRBD1 aligns across 9 bases. The trim removed 5 bases at V and 5 bases at J, leaving 7 bases unmatched. The CDR3 is 14 amino acids. Germline V gives CDR1 SNHLY, CDR2 FYNNEI. CDR3 bases: TGTGCCAGCAGTTTGGACAGGGGTGCCCACGAGCAGTACTTC. This gives the protein CASSLDRGAHEQYF.

This clonotype was recorded many times. The genes are TRBV7-3 and TRBJ2-3, with TRBD2 identical over 10 bases. Germline CDR1 is SGHTA and CDR2 is FQGTGA. The CDR3 spans 16 residues. Losses at the gene ends were 2 bases for V and 5 bases for J; bases not matched to a gene: 7. DNA of the CDR3: TGTGCCAGCAGCTTAGCCCTAGCGGGAGCGTTAGATACGCAGTATTTT. This sequence encodes CASSLALAGALDTQYF. The whole variable domain, remainder taken from reference TRBV7-3 and TRBJ2-3, is GAGVSQTPSNKVTEKGKYVELRCDPISGHTALYWYRQSLGQGPEFLIYFQGTGAADDSGLPNDRFFAVRPEGSVSTLKIQRTERGDSAVYLCASSLALAGALDTQYFGPGTRLTVL.

The chain employs TRBV5-4 and TRBJ2-1; 7 nucleotides line up with TRBD2. Per the germline V gene, CDR1 is SGHNT and CDR2 is YYREEE (reference sequence). With 4 bases clipped from V and 4 bases from J, the junction kept 8 bases outside the gene matches. The CDR3 totals 15 residues. CDR3 loop: CASSPREREYNEQFF. CDR3 coding DNA: TGTGCCAGCAGCCCGCGGGAGCGGGAATACAATGAGCAGTTCTTC.

J is TRBJ1-2 and V is TRBV29-1; D remains unclear. CDR3 length: 11 residues. In germline, CDR1 is SQVTM, CDR2 ANQGSEA. V lost 7 bases and J lost 5, with 11 bases in between. This CDR3 reads CSAESDYGYTF. In nucleotides, the CDR3 is TGCAGCGCCGAGTCGGATTATGGCTACACCTTC.